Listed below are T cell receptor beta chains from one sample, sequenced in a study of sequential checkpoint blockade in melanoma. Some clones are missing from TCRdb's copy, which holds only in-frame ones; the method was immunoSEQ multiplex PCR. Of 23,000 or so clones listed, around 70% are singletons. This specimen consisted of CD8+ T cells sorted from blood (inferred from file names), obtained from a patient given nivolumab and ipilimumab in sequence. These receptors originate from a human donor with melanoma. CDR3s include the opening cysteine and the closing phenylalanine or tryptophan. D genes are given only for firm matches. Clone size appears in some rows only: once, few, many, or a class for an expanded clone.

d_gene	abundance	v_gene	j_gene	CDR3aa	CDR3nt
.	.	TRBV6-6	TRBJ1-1	CASRAPADTEAFF	TGTGCCAGTCGGGCCCCAGCGGACACTGAAGCTTTCTTT
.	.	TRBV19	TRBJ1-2	CASSIETQNYGYTF	TGTGCCAGTAGTATTGAGACACAGAACTATGGCTACACCTTC
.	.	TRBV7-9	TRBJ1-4	CAQQGFPNEKLFF	TGTGCCCAGCAGGGATTTCCTAATGAAAAACTGTTTTTT
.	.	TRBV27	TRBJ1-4	CASSRFWEATNEKLFF	TGTGCCAGCAGTCGCTTCTGGGAGGCAACTAATGAAAAACTGTTTTTT
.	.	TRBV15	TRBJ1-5	CATSRGRDGQPQHF	TGTGCCACCAGCAGAGGCAGGGATGGCCAGCCCCAGCATTTT
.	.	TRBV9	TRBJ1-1	CASSGGQYTEAFF	TGTGCCAGCAGCGGAGGACAGTACACTGAAGCTTTCTTT
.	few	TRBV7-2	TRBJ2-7	CASSQEQGYEQYF	TGTGCCAGCAGCCAAGAACAGGGCTACGAGCAGTACTTC
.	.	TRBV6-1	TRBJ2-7	CASIRFMGGEHEQYF	TGTGCCAGCATCCGGTTCATGGGAGGTGAACACGAGCAGTACTTC
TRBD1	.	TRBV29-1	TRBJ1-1	CSVGDSYTEAFF	TGCAGCGTGGGGGACAGTTACACTGAAGCTTTCTTT
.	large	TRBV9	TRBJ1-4	CASSVGGRSGEKLFF	TGTGCCAGCAGCGTAGGGGGAAGGTCAGGGGAAAAACTGTTTTTT
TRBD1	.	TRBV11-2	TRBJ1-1	CASSFRTGERAFF	TGTGCCAGCAGCTTCCGGACAGGGGAAAGGGCTTTCTTT
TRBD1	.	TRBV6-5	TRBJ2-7	CASSSGPGGYEQYF	TGTGCCAGCAGTTCCGGCCCAGGGGGCTACGAGCAGTACTTC
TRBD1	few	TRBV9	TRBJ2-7	CASSVWAGGEQYF	TGTGCCAGCAGCGTGTGGGCAGGGGGCGAGCAGTACTTC
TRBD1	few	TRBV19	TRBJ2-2	CASSWTGGTGELFF	TGTGCCAGTAGTTGGACAGGGGGCACCGGGGAGCTGTTTTTT
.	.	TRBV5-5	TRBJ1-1	CASSLWGENTEAFF	TGTGCCAGCAGCTTGTGGGGGGAGAACACTGAAGCTTTCTTT
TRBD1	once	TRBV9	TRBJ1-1	CASGGGQGRGSAEAFF	TGTGCCAGTGGGGGAGGACAGGGTAGGGGTTCCGCTGAAGCTTTCTTT
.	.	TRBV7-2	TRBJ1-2	CASSLAGTTVDYTF	TGTGCCAGCAGCTTAGCCGGGACTACTGTTGACTACACCTTC